The clone carrying this TCR beta chain was counted a single time. Its antigen is not identified. The record originates from a study of T cell clones after liver transplantation. Study-level information: TCRbeta sequencing after a pre-transplant mixed lymphocyte reaction identified graft-donor-reactive clones, later tracked in post-transplant blood. Patients counted as tolerant after at least one year off all immunosuppression, enzymes not exceeding twice normal. Timepoints were pre-transplant, pre-withdrawal, and after withdrawal was completed or failed. Study-wide points: Post-transplant time points were not standardized, so conclusions are preliminary.

Assay: immunoSEQ multiplex PCR; the TCRdb copy retains only in-frame clones and omits some. The table shows about 120,000 clones, with 90% occurring only once. Sequenced here: CD4+ T cells from blood, sampled 12 months after liver transplant. The clonotype comes from a human patient who received a liver transplant. Some T cells may be graft donor cells.

The CDR3 DNA follows: TGTGCCAGCAGCGTAGCTCGGGCAGGGTCACAGAATACGCAGTATTTT. It encodes CASSVARAGSQNTQYF. The chain couples TRBV9 to TRBJ2-3; D perhaps matches TRBD1 (5 bases). The CDR3 sequence is 16 residues long. V lost 0 bases, J lost 7 bases, and 18 bases lay in between. Germline V gene data show CDR1 as SGDLS and CDR2 as YYNGEE. Full variable domain (outside the CDR3, taken from reference TRBV9 and TRBJ2-3): DSGVTQTPKHLITATGQRVTLRCSPRSGDLSVYWYQQSLDQGLQFLIQYYNGEERAKGNILERFSAQQFPDLHSELNLSSLELGDSALYFCASSVARAGSQNTQYFGPGTRLTVL.